This T cell receptor beta chain was recovered during a study of beta chain features in type 1 diabetes. Overall study results and limits: Significant though moderate, a shortening of TCRB CDR3s appeared in all four CD4+ subsets of Type 1 diabetes patients.

J was trimmed by 3 bases and V by 6 bases; bases with no gene match: 8. Germline V gene lookup returns CDR1 MDHEN and CDR2 SYDVKM. The CDR3 is 14 amino acids. This clone appeared once. Its matching antigen is unknown. Reverse transcribing all isolated RNA meant expressed TCRB transcripts were sequenced. The table came from immunoSEQ multiplex PCR; TCRdb's copy has only in-frame clones and leaves some out. The table shows over 55,000 clones, with roughly 50% occurring only once. The specimen sequenced was Tregs from blood. V is TRBV28 and J is TRBJ2-7, with 7 bases identical to TRBD1. The sequence was obtained from a woman aged 40 to 49 with type 1 diabetes. The CDR3 DNA is TGTGCCAGCAGGGCCGGGACAGCCCTCTACGAGCAGTACTTC. Translated, it gives CASRAGTALYEQYF. The full variable domain, rest sourced from reference TRBV28 and TRBJ2-7, is DVKVTQSSRYLVKRTGEKVFLECVQDMDHENMFWYRQDPGLGLRLIYFSYDVKMKEKGDIPEGYSVSREKKERFSLILESASTNQTSMYLCASRAGTALYEQYFGPGTRLTVT.